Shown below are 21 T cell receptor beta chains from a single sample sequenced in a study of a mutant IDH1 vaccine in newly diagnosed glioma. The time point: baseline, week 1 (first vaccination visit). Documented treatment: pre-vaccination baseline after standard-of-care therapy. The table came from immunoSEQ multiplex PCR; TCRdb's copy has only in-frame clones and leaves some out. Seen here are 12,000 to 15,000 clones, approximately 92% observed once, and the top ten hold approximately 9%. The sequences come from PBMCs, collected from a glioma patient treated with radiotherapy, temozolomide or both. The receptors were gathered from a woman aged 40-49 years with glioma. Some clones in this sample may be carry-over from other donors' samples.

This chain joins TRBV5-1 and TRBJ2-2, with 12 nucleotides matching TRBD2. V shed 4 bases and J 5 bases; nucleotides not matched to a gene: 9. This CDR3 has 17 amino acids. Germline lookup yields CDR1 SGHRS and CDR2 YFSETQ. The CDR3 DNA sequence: TGCGCCAGCAGCCCCTCCTCTAGCGGGGGGGCTACCGGGGAGCTGTTTTTT. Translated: CASSPSSSGGATGELFF.

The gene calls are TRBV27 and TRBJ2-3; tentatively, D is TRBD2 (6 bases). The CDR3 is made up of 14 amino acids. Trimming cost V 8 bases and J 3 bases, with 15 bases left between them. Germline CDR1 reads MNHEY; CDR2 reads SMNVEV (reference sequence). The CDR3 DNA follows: TGTGCCAGCCGGGAGAAGGGATGGACAGATACGCAGTATTTT. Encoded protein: CASREKGWTDTQYF.

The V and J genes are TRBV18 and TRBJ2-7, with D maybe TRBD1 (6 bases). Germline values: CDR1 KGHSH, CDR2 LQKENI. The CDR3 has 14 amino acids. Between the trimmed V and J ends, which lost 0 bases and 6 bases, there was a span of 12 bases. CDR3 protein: CASSPPGQGPEQYF. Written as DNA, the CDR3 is TGTGCCAGCTCACCACCAGGGCAGGGGCCCGAGCAGTACTTC.

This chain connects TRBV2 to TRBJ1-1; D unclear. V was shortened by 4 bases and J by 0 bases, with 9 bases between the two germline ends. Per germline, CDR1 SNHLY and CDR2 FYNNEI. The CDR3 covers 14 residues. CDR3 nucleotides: TGTGCCAGCAGTGTGCGAGACTTGAACACTGAAGCTTTCTTT. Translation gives CASSVRDLNTEAFF.

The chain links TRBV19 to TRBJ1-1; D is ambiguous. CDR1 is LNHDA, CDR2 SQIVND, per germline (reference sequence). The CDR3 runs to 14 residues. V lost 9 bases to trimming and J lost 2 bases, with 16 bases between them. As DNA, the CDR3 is TGTGCCAGCTCCCTTACCCCTCAAAACACTGAAGCTTTCTTT. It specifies CASSLTPQNTEAFF.

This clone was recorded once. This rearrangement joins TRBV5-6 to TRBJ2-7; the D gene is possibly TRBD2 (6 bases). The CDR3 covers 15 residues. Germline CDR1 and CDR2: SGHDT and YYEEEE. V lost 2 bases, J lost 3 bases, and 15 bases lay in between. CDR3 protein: CASSLRGSNYYEQYF. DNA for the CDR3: TGTGCCAGCAGCTTACGGGGGTCCAACTACTACGAGCAGTACTTC.

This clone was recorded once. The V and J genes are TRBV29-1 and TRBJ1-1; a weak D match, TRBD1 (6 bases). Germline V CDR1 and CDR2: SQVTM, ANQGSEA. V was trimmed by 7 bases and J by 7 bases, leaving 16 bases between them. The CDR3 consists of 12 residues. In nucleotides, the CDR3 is TGCAGCGGAGATGGGGGGGCCAGTGAAGCTTTCTTT. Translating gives CSGDGGASEAFF. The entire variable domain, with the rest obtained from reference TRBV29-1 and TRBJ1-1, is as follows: SAVISQKPSRDICQRGTSLTIQCQVDSQVTMMFWYRQQPGQSLTLIATANQGSEATYESGFVIDKFPISRPNLTFSTLTVSNMSPEDSSIYLCSGDGGASEAFFGQGTRLTVV.

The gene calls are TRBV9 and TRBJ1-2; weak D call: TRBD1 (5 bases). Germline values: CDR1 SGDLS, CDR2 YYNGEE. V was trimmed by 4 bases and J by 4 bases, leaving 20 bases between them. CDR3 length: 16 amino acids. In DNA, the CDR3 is TGTGCCAGCAGCCCCGATGGGAGACAGAGTGTCTATGGCTACACCTTC. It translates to CASSPDGRQSVYGYTF. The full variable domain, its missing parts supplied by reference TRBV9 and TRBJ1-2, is DSGVTQTPKHLITATGQRVTLRCSPRSGDLSVYWYQQSLDQGLQFLIQYYNGEERAKGNILERFSAQQFPDLHSELNLSSLELGDSALYFCASSPDGRQSVYGYTFGSGTRLTVV.

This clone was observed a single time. CDR3 loop: CATSRGRLNTEAFF. CDR3 nucleotide sequence: TGTGCCACCAGCAGAGGCAGGCTGAACACTGAAGCTTTCTTT. This chain links TRBV15 with TRBJ1-1; no clear D. V was trimmed by 1 base and J by 0 bases, leaving 6 bases between them. Germline loops: CDR1 LNHNV, CDR2 YYDKDF (reference sequence). CDR3 size: 14 residues.

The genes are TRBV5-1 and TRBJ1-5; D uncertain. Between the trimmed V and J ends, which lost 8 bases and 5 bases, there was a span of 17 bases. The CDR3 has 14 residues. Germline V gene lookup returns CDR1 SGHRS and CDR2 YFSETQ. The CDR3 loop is CASTTSSGDQPQHF. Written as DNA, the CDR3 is TGCGCCAGTACCACTTCCTCAGGCGATCAGCCCCAGCATTTT. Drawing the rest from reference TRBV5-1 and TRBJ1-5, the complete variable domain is KAGVTQTPRYLIKTRGQQVTLSCSPISGHRSVSWYQQTPGQGLQFLFEYFSETQRNKGNFPGRFSGRQFSNSRSEMNVSTLELGDSALYLCASTTSSGDQPQHFGDGTRLSIL.

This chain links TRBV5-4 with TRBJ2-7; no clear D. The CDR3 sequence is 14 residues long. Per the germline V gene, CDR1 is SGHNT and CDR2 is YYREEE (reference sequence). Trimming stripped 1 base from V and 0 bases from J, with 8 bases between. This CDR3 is CASSLMTGSYEQYF. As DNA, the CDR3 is TGTGCCAGCAGCTTGATGACGGGCTCCTACGAGCAGTACTTC.

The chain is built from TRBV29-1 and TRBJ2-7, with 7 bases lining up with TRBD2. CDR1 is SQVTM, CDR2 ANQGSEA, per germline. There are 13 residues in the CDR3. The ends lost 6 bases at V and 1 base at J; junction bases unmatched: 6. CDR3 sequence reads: CSVVGGDSYEQYF. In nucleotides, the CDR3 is TGCAGCGTGGTTGGGGGGGATTCCTACGAGCAGTACTTC.

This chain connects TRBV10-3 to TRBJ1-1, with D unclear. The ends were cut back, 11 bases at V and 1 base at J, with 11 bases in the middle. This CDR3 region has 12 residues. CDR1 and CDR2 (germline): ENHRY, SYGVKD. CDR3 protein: CAFQRGNTEAFF. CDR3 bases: TGTGCCTTCCAGCGGGGGAACACTGAAGCTTTCTTT.

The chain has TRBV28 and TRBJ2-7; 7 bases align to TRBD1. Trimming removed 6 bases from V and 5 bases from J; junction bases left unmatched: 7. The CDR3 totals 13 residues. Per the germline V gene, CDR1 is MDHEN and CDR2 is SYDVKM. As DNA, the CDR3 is TGTGCCAGCAGGCCAGGGGGTCTCAACGAGCAGTACTTC. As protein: CASRPGGLNEQYF.

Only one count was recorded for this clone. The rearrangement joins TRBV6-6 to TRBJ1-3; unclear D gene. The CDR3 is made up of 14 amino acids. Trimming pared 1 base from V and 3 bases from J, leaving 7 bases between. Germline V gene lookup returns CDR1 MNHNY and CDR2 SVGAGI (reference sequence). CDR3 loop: CASSYLAGGNTIYF. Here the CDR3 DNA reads TGTGCCAGCAGTTACTTGGCCGGTGGAAACACCATATATTTT.

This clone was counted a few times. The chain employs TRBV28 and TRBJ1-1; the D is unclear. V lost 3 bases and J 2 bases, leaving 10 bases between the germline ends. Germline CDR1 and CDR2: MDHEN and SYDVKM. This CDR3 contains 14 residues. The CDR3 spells CASSLTSDNTEAFF. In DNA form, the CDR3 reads TGTGCCAGCAGTTTGACCTCGGATAACACTGAAGCTTTCTTT.

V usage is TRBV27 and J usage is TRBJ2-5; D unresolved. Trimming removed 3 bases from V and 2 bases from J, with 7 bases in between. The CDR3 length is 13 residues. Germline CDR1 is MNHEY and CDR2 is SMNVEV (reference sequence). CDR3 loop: CASSFFPQETQYF. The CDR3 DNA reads TGTGCCAGCAGTTTTTTCCCTCAAGAGACCCAGTACTTC.

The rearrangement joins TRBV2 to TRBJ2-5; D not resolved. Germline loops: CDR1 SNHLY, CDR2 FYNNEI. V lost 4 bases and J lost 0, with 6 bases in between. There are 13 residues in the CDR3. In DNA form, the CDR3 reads TGTGCCAGCAGTGGGACGTACCAAGAGACCCAGTACTTC. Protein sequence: CASSGTYQETQYF.

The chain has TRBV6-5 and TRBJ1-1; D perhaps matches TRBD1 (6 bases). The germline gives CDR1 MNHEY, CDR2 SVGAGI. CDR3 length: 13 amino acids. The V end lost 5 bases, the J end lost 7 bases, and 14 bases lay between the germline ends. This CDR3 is CASSQGFVSEAFF. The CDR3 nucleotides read TGTGCCAGCAGTCAGGGGTTTGTGAGTGAAGCTTTCTTT.

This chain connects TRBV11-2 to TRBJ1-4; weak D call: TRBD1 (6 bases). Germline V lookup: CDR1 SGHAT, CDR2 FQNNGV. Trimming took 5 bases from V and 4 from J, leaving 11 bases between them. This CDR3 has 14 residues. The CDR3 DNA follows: TGTGCCAGCAGCAGGATAGGGGGTAATGAAAAACTGTTTTTT. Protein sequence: CASSRIGGNEKLFF.

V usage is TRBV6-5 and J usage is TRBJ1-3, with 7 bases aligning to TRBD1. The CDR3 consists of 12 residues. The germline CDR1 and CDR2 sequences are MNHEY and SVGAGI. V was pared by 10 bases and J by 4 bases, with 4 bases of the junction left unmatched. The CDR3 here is CATRGPGNTIYF. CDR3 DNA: TGTGCCACGAGGGGGCCGGGAAACACCATATATTTT.